These T cell receptor beta chains were read from a single sample in a study of cytomegalovirus exposure and HLA in healthy donors. Data came from immunoSEQ multiplex PCR; TCRdb stores just in-frame clones and leaves some out. The sample consists of approximately 88,000 clones, roughly 80% of them appearing once. Material: PBMCs. The receptors originated from a young man in good health and CMV-seronegative. Both conserved end residues are part of each CDR3. A D gene is named only where the DNA matches it firmly. For some rows the clone size is stated as once, few or many, or as a class when expanded; others skip it.

>TRBD1|TRBJ1-6|TRBV27|15|.
TGTGCCAGCAGACGGGGACAGGGGAATAATTCACCCCTCCACTTT
CASRRGQGNNSPLHF
>.|TRBJ2-1|TRBV7-8|11|.
TGTGCCAGCAGCCTAGTCGATGAGCAGTTCTTC
CASSLVDEQFF
>.|TRBJ2-7|TRBV7-2|11|.
TGTGCCAGCAGCTTTAGTTCCGAGCAGTACTTC
CASSFSSEQYF
>TRBD1|TRBJ1-6|TRBV4-1|16|few
TGTGCCAGCAGCCAAGACCCGGGACAGGGGGATTCACCCCTCCACTTT
CASSQDPGQGDSPLHF
>TRBD1|TRBJ2-7|TRBV6-5|15|.
TGTGCCAGCAGTTCGACTGGGACAGGGTGGAACGAGCAGTACTTC
CASSSTGTGWNEQYF
>.|TRBJ2-3|TRBV6-1|16|once
TGTGCCAGCAGTGAAGGGGCAGCACGTTGGTCAGATACGCAGTATTTT
CASSEGAARWSDTQYF
>TRBD1|TRBJ2-6|TRBV4-3|18|few
TGCTCCAGCAGCCAAAAAAGGACAGGGGTGAGGGGGGCCAACGTCCTGACTTTC
CSSSQKRTGVRGANVLTF
>TRBD2|TRBJ2-1|TRBV18|17|.
TGTGCCAGCTCACCACCCTACAGCGGGAGGGCCGTCAATGAGCAGTTCTTC
CASSPPYSGRAVNEQFF
>.|TRBJ1-1|TRBV28|13|once
TGTGCCAGCAGCCCGGGGGGGCACACTGAAGCTTTCTTT
CASSPGGHTEAFF
>TRBD2|TRBJ2-7|TRBV27|15|.
TGTGCCAGCAGCCCCCGGACTAGCGGAGCCTACGAGCAGTACTTC
CASSPRTSGAYEQYF
>TRBD1|TRBJ2-7|TRBV5-4|14|.
TGTGCCAGCAGCTTGATTGGGACAGGTGACGAGCAGTACTTC
CASSLIGTGDEQYF
>.|TRBJ2-3|TRBV7-2|15|.
TGTGCCAGCAGCTTAGCCCTTCGGTCCACAGATACGCAGTATTTT
CASSLALRSTDTQYF
>.|TRBJ1-1|TRBV11-2|13|.
TGTGCCAGCAGCTTAATAAGAGGTACTGAAGCTTTCTTT
CASSLIRGTEAFF
>.|TRBJ2-1|TRBV30|12|.
TGTGCCTGGAGTGTGTCGGGGTATGAGCAGTTCTTC
CAWSVSGYEQFF
>.|TRBJ2-7|TRBV7-2|14|.
TGTGCCAGCAGCTTAGCGGGGACAAGCTACGAGCAGTACTTC
CASSLAGTSYEQYF
>.|TRBJ2-2|TRBV5-4|15|.
TGTGCCAGCAGCTTGCAGGGCCTTGACACCGGGGAGCTGTTTTTT
CASSLQGLDTGELFF
>.|TRBJ1-3|TRBV7-2|14|.
TGTGCCAGCAGCTTCAGGGACTCTGGAAACACCATATATTTT
CASSFRDSGNTIYF
>.|TRBJ1-1|TRBV7-9|13|.
TGTGCCAGCAGCTTAGTAATGAACACTGAAGCTTTCTTT
CASSLVMNTEAFF
>TRBD2|TRBJ2-3|TRBV19|17|.
TGTGCCAGTAGTTTCCTTGGTTTAGCGGGGACGGGAGATACGCAGTATTTT
CASSFLGLAGTGDTQYF
>.|TRBJ1-1|TRBV11-2|16|.
TGTGCCAGCAGGGGGCTAGGGGAGGTTAGGGATACTGAAGCTTTCTTT
CASRGLGEVRDTEAFF
>.|TRBJ2-1|TRBV2|13|.
TGTGCCAGCAAGGACAGCTACTACAATGAGCAGTTCTTC
CASKDSYYNEQFF
>TRBD2|TRBJ2-7|TRBV19|15|.
TGTGCCAGTAGTATAGGACTAGCGGGATCCTACGAGCAGTACTTC
CASSIGLAGSYEQYF
>.|TRBJ1-6|TRBV7-2|13|.
TGTGCCAGCACCCTGAGGGAGGGCTCACCCCTCCACTTT
CASTLREGSPLHF
>.|TRBJ1-1|TRBV14|13|.
TGTGCCAGCAGCCATCAGGGTGCCTCTGAAGCTTTCTTT
CASSHQGASEAFF
>.|TRBJ2-3|TRBV11-2|17|.
TGTGCCAGCAGCTCCGAGGGGGCTAGCGTTGGCACAGATACGCAGTATTTT
CASSSEGASVGTDTQYF
>TRBD1|TRBJ2-7|TRBV27|14|.
TGTGCCAGCAGTCAAGTGGGACAGGTTCCAACCCTACACTTC
CASSQVGQVPTLHF
>TRBD2|TRBJ2-7|TRBV5-5|14|.
TGTGCCAGCAGCCGACTAGCGGGGTACTACGAGCAGTACTTC
CASSRLAGYYEQYF
>TRBD1|TRBJ1-2|TRBV4-3|16|.
TGCGCCAGCAGCCTAATTCCAGGGGGCTTCGACTATGGCTACACCTTC
CASSLIPGGFDYGYTF
>.|TRBJ1-5|TRBV28|15|once
TGTGCCAGCAGTTGGGAGCGGCATAGCAATCAGCCCCAGCATTTT
CASSWERHSNQPQHF
>TRBD2|TRBJ2-1|TRBV27|15|few
TGTGCCAGCAGTTTACGGGGGGGGCCCTACAATGAGCAGTTCTTC
CASSLRGGPYNEQFF
>.|TRBJ1-2|TRBV19|12|.
TGTGCCAGTAGTAGAACGAGCGATGGCTACACCTTC
CASSRTSDGYTF
>TRBD1|TRBJ2-5|TRBV30|15|.
TGTGCCTGGAGTTACGGGACAGGGACCGGTGAGACCCAGTACTTC
CAWSYGTGTGETQYF
>TRBD1|TRBJ2-7|TRBV7-6|16|few
TGTGCCAGCAGTCGCTCTAACAGGGGACGTGGGGACGAGCAGTACTTC
CASSRSNRGRGDEQYF
>.|TRBJ2-6|TRBV21-1|18|.
TGTGCCAGCCCTTGCCGGACAGGGATAATGTCTGGGGCCAACGTCCTGACTTTC
CASPCRTGIMSGANVLTF
>TRBD1|TRBJ2-4|TRBV30|14|.
TGTGCCTGGAGTTTAGGACAGGGAGAAAACATTCAGTACTTC
CAWSLGQGENIQYF
>.|TRBJ2-5|TRBV11-2|17|.
TGTGCCAGCAGCTTGGGTATTCTCGTAGGGGTCCAAGAGACCCAGTACTTC
CASSLGILVGVQETQYF
>TRBD2|TRBJ2-1|TRBV10-1|15|.
TGCGCCAGCAGTGAGTCCGGGGGGGCTAACAATGAGCAGTTCTTC
CASSESGGANNEQFF
>TRBD1|TRBJ1-1|TRBV5-1|12|.
TGCGCCAGCAGCGCGGGACAGGGCGAAGCTTTCTTT
CASSAGQGEAFF
>.|TRBJ1-1|TRBV7-9|15|.
TGTTCCAGCAGCCCATGGGGGCTCACGAACACTGAAGCTTTCTTT
CSSSPWGLTNTEAFF
>TRBD1|TRBJ1-6|TRBV4-2|18|.
TGTGCCAGCAGCCAAGAACAGGGGGCTAGCTCCTATAATTCACCCCTCCACTTT
CASSQEQGASSYNSPLHF
>TRBD2|TRBJ2-7|TRBV6-1|13|.
TGTGCCATGGCTAGCGGGAGAGAATACGAGCAGTACTTC
CAMASGREYEQYF
>TRBD1|TRBJ2-6|TRBV7-8|15|.
TGTGCCAGCAGCTCAGACAGGGCTGGGGCCAACGTCCTGACTTTC
CASSSDRAGANVLTF
>.|TRBJ1-2|TRBV7-2|15|.
TGTGCCAGCAGCGCCCACAGAGAGTCGAACTATGGCTACACCTTC
CASSAHRESNYGYTF
>TRBD2|TRBJ2-1|TRBV29-1|14|.
TGCAGCGCCAAAGTCGGGGGGACTAACAATGAGCAGTTCTTC
CSAKVGGTNNEQFF
>TRBD2|TRBJ2-7|TRBV2|15|.
TGTGCCAGCAGTGAAGCGACTAGCGGGGCCTACGAGCAGTACTTC
CASSEATSGAYEQYF
>.|TRBJ1-1|TRBV6-5|13|few
TGTGCCAGCAGTTACTGGCAGGGTACTGAAGCTTTCTTT
CASSYWQGTEAFF
>TRBD1|TRBJ1-2|TRBV9|15|once
TGTGCCAGCAGCGTAGGACAGGGGGCAAGCTATGGCTACACCTTC
CASSVGQGASYGYTF
>.|TRBJ2-1|TRBV2|14|.
TGTGCCAGCAGTGATCGCAGCGGGTACAATGAGCAGTTCTTC
CASSDRSGYNEQFF
>TRBD2|TRBJ2-7|TRBV2|16|few
TGTGCCAGCAGCACATCCATAGGGCGGGGGTCCTACGAGCAGTACTTC
CASSTSIGRGSYEQYF
>.|TRBJ1-2|TRBV6-5|13|.
TGTGCCAGCAGTTCACGGGGAGCCTATGGCTACACCTTC
CASSSRGAYGYTF
>TRBD2|TRBJ2-3|TRBV10-1|14|.
TGCGCCAGCAGTGATGGCGGGGGAACAGATACGCAGTATTTT
CASSDGGGTDTQYF
>.|TRBJ1-2|TRBV30|13|.
TGTGCCTGGCCGGGAGTTATGGTGAGTGGCTACACCTTC
CAWPGVMVSGYTF
>TRBD1|TRBJ1-3|TRBV30|19|.
TGTGCCTGGAGTCCCGTGTGGCAGGGGGCCCTTAGCTCTGGAAACACCATATATTTT
CAWSPVWQGALSSGNTIYF
>.|TRBJ1-1|TRBV6-6|15|.
TGTGCCAGCAGTTACTCCCTGGCGGGATTGACTGAAGCTTTCTTT
CASSYSLAGLTEAFF
>TRBD2|TRBJ2-3|TRBV5-1|18|.
TGCGCCAGCAGCTTGAGAGTTACTAGCGGGAGGGCCTCAGATACGCAGTATTTT
CASSLRVTSGRASDTQYF